One and the same sample provided the 24 T cell receptor beta chains below, sequenced in a study of cytomegalovirus exposure and HLA in healthy donors. PCR primers comprised 60 Vbeta and 13 Jbeta primers. Measured with immunoSEQ multiplex PCR; TCRdb has only the in-frame clones, and not every one. The sample holds some 200,000 clones; 80% to 85% are singletons and the top ten take 1.5% to 2%. The sample consisted of PBMCs. Every receptor here comes from a man aged 45-65 years in good health and CMV-seronegative.

This chain connects TRBV9 to TRBJ1-2, with 10 bases fitting TRBD1. V shed 4 bases and J 4 bases; nucleotides not matched to a gene: 10. Germline V gives CDR1 SGDLS, CDR2 YYNGEE. This CDR3 is 16 amino acids long. The CDR3 DNA reads as TGTGCCAGCAGCACACACCGGGACAGGGGTGGCTATGGCTACACCTTC. Translated: CASSTHRDRGGYGYTF.

The rearrangement links TRBV7-9 to TRBJ1-1; TRBD1 agrees at 7 bases. This CDR3 region has 15 residues. Germline loops: CDR1 SEHNR, CDR2 FQNEAQ (reference sequence). V shed 5 bases, J shed 0 bases, and the junction held 6 bases outside the gene matches. The CDR3 spells CASSAPGTVNTEAFF. In nucleotides, the CDR3 is TGTGCCAGCAGCGCCCCCGGGACAGTGAACACTGAAGCTTTCTTT. The full variable domain, its missing parts supplied by reference TRBV7-9 and TRBJ1-1, is DTGVSQNPRHKITKRGQNVTFRCDPISEHNRLYWYRQTLGQGPEFLTYFQNEAQLEKSRLLSDRFSAERPKGSFSTLEIQRTEQGDSAMYLCASSAPGTVNTEAFFGQGTRLTVV.

The CDR3 here is CASSYQGLKGTQYF. The CDR3 DNA reads TGTGCCAGCAGTTACCAGGGACTGAAGGGGACCCAGTACTTC. V and J are TRBV6-6 and TRBJ2-5; D may be TRBD2 (6 bases). Germline V gene sequence: CDR1 MNHNY, CDR2 SVGAGI (reference sequence). The V gene lost 2 bases and the J gene lost 7 bases, with 14 bases spanning the gap. The CDR3 runs 14 residues.

The chain uses TRBV6-5 and TRBJ2-3, with D maybe TRBD1 (5 bases). CDR1 is MNHEY and CDR2 is SVGAGI in the germline V gene. With 2 bases removed from V and 3 bases from J, the gap between germline ends came to 9 bases. This CDR3 is 14 amino acids long. The CDR3 sequence is CASSYARETDTQYF. CDR3 DNA: TGTGCCAGCAGTTACGCCAGGGAAACAGATACGCAGTATTTT.

The gene calls are TRBV6-6 and TRBJ1-5, with 8 bases matching TRBD1. The V and J ends lost 4 bases and 6 bases, in that order; junction bases with no gene match: 11. The V gene's germline CDR1 is MNHNY and CDR2 SVGAGI (reference sequence). The CDR3 is made up of 16 amino acids. The CDR3, as DNA: TGTGCCAGCAGTTCCCAGACAGGGGTTAAGAGTCAGCCCCAGCATTTT. It codes for CASSSQTGVKSQPQHF.

The rearrangement joins TRBV7-8 to TRBJ1-5; 9 nucleotides agree with TRBD1. V lost 5 bases and J lost 6; bases outside the gene matches: 11. The CDR3 is made up of 16 amino acids. The germline V gene encodes CDR1 SGHVS and CDR2 FQNEAQ. In DNA form, the CDR3 reads TGTGCCAGCAGCCGAGGACTACAGGGGGCGAGTCAGCCCCAGCATTTT. Protein: CASSRGLQGASQPQHF.

The V and J genes are TRBV5-1 and TRBJ1-2, with D unclear. V lost 3 bases to trimming and J lost 6 bases, with 15 bases between them. Germline values: CDR1 SGHRS, CDR2 YFSETQ. The CDR3 totals 14 residues. The CDR3 region is CASSSIEGGHGYTF. CDR3 sequence (DNA): TGCGCCAGCAGCTCAATTGAGGGAGGACATGGCTACACCTTC.

This clone was counted once. The chain employs TRBV27 and TRBJ2-2; D gene uncertain. Germline-derived CDR1 and CDR2 are MNHEY and SMNVEV (reference sequence). The V and J ends lost 5 bases and 4 bases respectively, with 17 bases between them. This CDR3 region has 16 residues. The chain's CDR3 is CASSEEYTVVTGELFF. The CDR3 coding sequence is TGTGCCAGCAGTGAAGAATATACAGTTGTCACCGGGGAGCTGTTTTTT.

This clone was observed a few times. This sequence joins TRBV28 and TRBJ1-4; a possible D gene is TRBD1 (6 bases). The ends were cut back, 7 bases at V and 8 bases at J, with 17 bases in the middle. The CDR3 is made up of 14 amino acids. Looked up from germline, CDR1 is MDHEN and CDR2 is SYDVKM. CDR3 region: CASTWGRGEEKLFF. Written as DNA, the CDR3 is TGTGCCAGCACCTGGGGCAGGGGAGAAGAAAAACTGTTTTTT.

This chain connects TRBV7-2 to TRBJ2-5, with TRBD2 matching over 7 bases. Looked up from germline, CDR1 is SGHTA and CDR2 is FQGNSA. The CDR3 covers 12 residues. V dropped 9 bases and J dropped 3; count of bases not matched to a gene: 4. DNA for the CDR3: TGTGCCAGTCGCCGGGGGGAAGAGACCCAGTACTTC. Its protein is CASRRGEETQYF.

The rearrangement joins TRBV5-1 to TRBJ2-5, with D possibly being TRBD1 (5 bases). Trimming removed 3 bases at V and 1 base at J, with 16 bases between. The CDR3 consists of 16 residues. Germline V CDR1 and CDR2: SGHRS, YFSETQ. The CDR3 reads CASSSEDITSQETQYF. The DNA for the CDR3 is TGCGCCAGCAGCTCCGAGGACATTACAAGCCAAGAGACCCAGTACTTC.

The J gene is TRBJ1-4, the V gene TRBV19; no firm D call. The germline V gene has CDR1 LNHDA and CDR2 SQIVND (reference sequence). The CDR3 length is 15 residues. Trimming cost V 3 bases and J 3 bases, with 11 bases left between them. The CDR3 DNA reads TGTGCCAGTAGTATTCGTCGAATAGCTAATGAAAAACTGTTTTTT. Translation: CASSIRRIANEKLFF.

The chain employs TRBV29-1 and TRBJ2-5, with a possible D match to TRBD2 (5 bases). The CDR3 contains 14 residues. Germline V gene data show CDR1 as SQVTM and CDR2 as ANQGSEA. V lost 3 bases and J lost 5, with 16 bases in between. CDR3 DNA: TGCAGCGTTGAGGGATCATCTGAGCGGGAGACCCAGTACTTC. It encodes CSVEGSSERETQYF.

This chain links TRBV11-2 with TRBJ2-4; a weak D match, TRBD1 (8 bases). The germline V and J ends were trimmed by 6 bases and 7 bases, with 19 bases remaining between them. The CDR3 consists of 15 residues. Germline V gene sequence: CDR1 SGHAT, CDR2 FQNNGV. In nucleotides, the CDR3 is TGTGCCAGCAGGTCCCTAGGACAGGGAGGGAACATTCAGTACTTC. This gives the protein CASRSLGQGGNIQYF.

This chain uses TRBV7-2 with TRBJ2-7; TRBD1 aligns across 8 bases. CDR1 and CDR2 (germline): SGHTA, FQGNSA. The CDR3 loop spans 15 amino acids. J lost 3 bases, V lost 5 bases, and 9 bases had no gene match. DNA of the CDR3: TGTGCCAGCAGCCCAGGGGGCGTAGCCCGCTACGAGCAGTACTTC. Its translation: CASSPGGVARYEQYF.

This chain joins TRBV1 and TRBJ2-2; the table's D gene call, TRBD2, was not cross checked with the DNA. TRBV1 is recorded as a pseudogene. The CDR3 runs 17 residues. The CDR3 coding sequence is TGCACCAGCAGCCAAGACCGCCGGGACTCGGGGACCGGGGAGCTGTTTTTT. It is translated as CTSSQDRRDSGTGELFF.

The chain carries TRBV4-2 and TRBJ2-1; 9 bases match TRBD2. The CDR3 totals 18 residues. V dropped 5 bases and J dropped 3; count of bases not matched to a gene: 14. From germline, CDR1 is LGHNA and CDR2 YNFKEQ. The CDR3: CASSFSARASGVYNEQFF. In nucleotides, the CDR3 is TGTGCCAGCAGCTTTAGCGCCCGGGCTAGCGGGGTCTACAATGAGCAGTTCTTC.

This sequence joins TRBV5-6 and TRBJ2-3; D is perhaps TRBD1 (5 bases). Germline V lookup: CDR1 SGHDT, CDR2 YYEEEE. V shed 0 bases and J shed 4 bases, with 12 bases lying between them. The CDR3 has 15 residues. In DNA form, the CDR3 reads TGTGCCAGCAGCTTGGGCCAGGGATTCGCAGATACGCAGTATTTT. As protein: CASSLGQGFADTQYF.

V gene TRBV7-8 combines with J gene TRBJ2-1; 7 nucleotides align to TRBD1. Germline V gene lookup returns CDR1 SGHVS and CDR2 FQNEAQ. The CDR3 has 15 amino acids. J gave up 9 bases and V 5 bases, and 13 bases lay outside the gene matches. The CDR3 region is CASSAHRGPLSEQFF. In DNA form, the CDR3 reads TGTGCCAGCAGCGCCCACAGGGGACCCTTATCTGAGCAGTTCTTC.

The chain uses TRBV19 and TRBJ1-2; D is unresolved. V lost 5 bases, J lost 4 bases, and 11 bases lay in between. Per germline, CDR1 LNHDA and CDR2 SQIVND (reference sequence). The CDR3 length is 13 residues. The CDR3 loop is CASSPGEAYGYTF. The CDR3 DNA reads as TGTGCCAGTAGTCCTGGTGAGGCCTATGGCTACACCTTC.

The genes are TRBV6-6 and TRBJ2-4, with TRBD2 as a possible D gene (5 bases). The length of the CDR3 is 14 residues. Germline loops: CDR1 MNHNY, CDR2 SVGAGI (reference sequence). The ends were cut back, 2 bases at V and 7 bases at J, with 12 bases in the middle. The CDR3 coding sequence is TGTGCCAGCAGTTACATCGGGCAGCGGAACATTCAGTACTTC. Encoded protein: CASSYIGQRNIQYF.

This clone has a handful of counts. The CDR3 DNA sequence: TGTGCCAGCAGCTTAATGGCGGGAGCATCGAATGAGCAGTTCTTC. Translation: CASSLMAGASNEQFF. The chain is built from TRBV7-2 and TRBJ2-1; 7 nucleotides match TRBD2. This CDR3 has 15 amino acids. Losses at the gene ends were 2 bases for V and 7 bases for J; bases not matched to a gene: 8. CDR1 SGHTA and CDR2 FQGNSA come from the germline V gene.

V is TRBV27 and J is TRBJ1-5, with D unresolved. This CDR3 contains 16 residues. Trimming left V 3 bases short and J 1 base short, with 13 bases between. From germline, CDR1 is MNHEY and CDR2 SMNVEV (reference sequence). The CDR3, as DNA: TGTGCCAGCAGTTTGAGGTCGAGTCGGAGCAATCAGCCCCAGCATTTT. Encoded protein: CASSLRSSRSNQPQHF.

This chain connects TRBV19 to TRBJ2-7; 10 bases match TRBD2. V lost 9 bases and J lost 4; bases outside the gene matches: 6. The CDR3 runs 13 residues. Per the germline V gene, CDR1 is LNHDA and CDR2 is SQIVND (reference sequence). The CDR3 DNA reads TGTGCCAGCCATAGCGGGAGGACGTACGAGCAGTACTTC. Residues: CASHSGRTYEQYF.